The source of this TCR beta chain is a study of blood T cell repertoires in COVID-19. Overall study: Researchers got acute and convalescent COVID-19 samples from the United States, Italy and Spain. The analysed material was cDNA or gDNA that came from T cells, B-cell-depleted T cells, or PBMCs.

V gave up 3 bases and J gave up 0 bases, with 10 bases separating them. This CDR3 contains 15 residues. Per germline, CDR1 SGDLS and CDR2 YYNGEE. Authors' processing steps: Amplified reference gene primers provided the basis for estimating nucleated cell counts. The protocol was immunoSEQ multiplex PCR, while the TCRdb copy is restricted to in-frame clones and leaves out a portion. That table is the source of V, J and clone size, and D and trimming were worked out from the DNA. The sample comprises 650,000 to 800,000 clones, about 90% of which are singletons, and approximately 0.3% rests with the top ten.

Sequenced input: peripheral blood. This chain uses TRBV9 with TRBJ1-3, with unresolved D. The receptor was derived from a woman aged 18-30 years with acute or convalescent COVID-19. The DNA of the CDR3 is TGTGCCAGCAGCGGGGCCGCCTACTCTGGAAACACCATATATTTT. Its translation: CASSGAAYSGNTIYF.